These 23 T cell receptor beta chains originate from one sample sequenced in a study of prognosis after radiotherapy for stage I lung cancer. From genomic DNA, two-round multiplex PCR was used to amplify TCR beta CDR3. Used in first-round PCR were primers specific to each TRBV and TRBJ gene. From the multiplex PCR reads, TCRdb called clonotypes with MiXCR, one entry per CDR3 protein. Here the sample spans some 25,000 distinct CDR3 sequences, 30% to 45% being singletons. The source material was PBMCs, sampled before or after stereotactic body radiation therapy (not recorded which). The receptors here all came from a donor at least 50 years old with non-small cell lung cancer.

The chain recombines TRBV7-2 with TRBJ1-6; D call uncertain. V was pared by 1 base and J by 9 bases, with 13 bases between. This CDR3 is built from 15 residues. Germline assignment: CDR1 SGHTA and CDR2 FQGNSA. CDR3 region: CASSLELGLFSPLHF. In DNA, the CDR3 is TGTGCCAGCAGCTTAGAGTTGGGTCTTTTTTCACCCCTCCACTTT.

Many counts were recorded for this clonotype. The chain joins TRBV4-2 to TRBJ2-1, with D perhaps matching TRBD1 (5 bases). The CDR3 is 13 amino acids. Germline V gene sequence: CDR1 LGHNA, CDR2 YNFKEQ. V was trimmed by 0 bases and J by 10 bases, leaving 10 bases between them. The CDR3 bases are TGTGCCAGCAGCCAAGATTGGACACAAGAGCAGTTCTTC. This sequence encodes CASSQDWTQEQFF.

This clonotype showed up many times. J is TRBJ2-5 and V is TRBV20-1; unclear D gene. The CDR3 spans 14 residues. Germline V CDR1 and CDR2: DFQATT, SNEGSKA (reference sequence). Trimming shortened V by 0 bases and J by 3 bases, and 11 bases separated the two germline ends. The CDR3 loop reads CSARDSQRKETQYF. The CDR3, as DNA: TGCAGTGCTAGAGATTCCCAAAGAAAAGAGACCCAGTACTTC.

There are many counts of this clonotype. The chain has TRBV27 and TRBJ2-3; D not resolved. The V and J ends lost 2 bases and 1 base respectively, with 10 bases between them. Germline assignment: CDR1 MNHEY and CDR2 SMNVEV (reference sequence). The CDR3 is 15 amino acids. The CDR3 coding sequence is TGTGCCAGCAGTTTAAAGGTACTTCGCACAGATACGCAGTATTTT. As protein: CASSLKVLRTDTQYF.

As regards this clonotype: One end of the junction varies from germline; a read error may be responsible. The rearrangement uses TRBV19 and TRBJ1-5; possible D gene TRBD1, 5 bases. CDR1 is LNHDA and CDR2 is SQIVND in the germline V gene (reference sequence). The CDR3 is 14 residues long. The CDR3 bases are TGTGCCAGTAGTATGGGTCAGGGTAATCATCCCCAGCATTTT. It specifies CASSMGQGNHPQHF.

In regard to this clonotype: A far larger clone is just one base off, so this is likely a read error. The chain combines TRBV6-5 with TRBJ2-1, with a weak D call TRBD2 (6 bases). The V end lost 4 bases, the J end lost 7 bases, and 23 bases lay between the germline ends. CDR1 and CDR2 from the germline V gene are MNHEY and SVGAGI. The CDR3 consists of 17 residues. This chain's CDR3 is CASSWLRSSWRANEQFF. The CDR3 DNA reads TGTGCCAGCAGTTGGCTTCGTTCTAGCTGGAGGGCTAATGAGCAGTTCTTC.

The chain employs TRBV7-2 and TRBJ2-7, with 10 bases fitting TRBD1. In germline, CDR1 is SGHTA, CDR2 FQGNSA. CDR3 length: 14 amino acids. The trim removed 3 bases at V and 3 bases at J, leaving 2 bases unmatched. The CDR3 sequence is CASSFRTGGYEQYF. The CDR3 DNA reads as TGTGCCAGCAGCTTCCGGACAGGGGGCTACGAGCAGTACTTC.

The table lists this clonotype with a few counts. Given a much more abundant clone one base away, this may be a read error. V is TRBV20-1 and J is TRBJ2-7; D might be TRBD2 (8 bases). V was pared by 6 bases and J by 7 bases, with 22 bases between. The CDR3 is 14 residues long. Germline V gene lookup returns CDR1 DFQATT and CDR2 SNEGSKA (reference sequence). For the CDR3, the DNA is TGCAGTGCCCCGCGGGGGGCAGGGGGGACGGAGCAGTACTTC. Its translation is CSAPRGAGGTEQYF.

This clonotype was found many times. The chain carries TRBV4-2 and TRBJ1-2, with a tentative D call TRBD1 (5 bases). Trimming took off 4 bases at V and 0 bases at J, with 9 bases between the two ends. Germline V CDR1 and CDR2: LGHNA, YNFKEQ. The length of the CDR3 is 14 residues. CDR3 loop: CASSPPGPNYGYTF. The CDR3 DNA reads TGTGCCAGCAGCCCCCCGGGGCCTAACTATGGCTACACCTTC.

The CDR3 sequence is CATSEDGTAYYNEQFF. The CDR3 nucleotides are TGTGCCACCAGTGAAGACGGGACAGCATACTACAATGAGCAGTTCTTC. The chain joins TRBV24-1 to TRBJ2-1; TRBD1 matches at 7 bases. CDR3 size: 16 residues. The ends lost 4 bases at V and 3 bases at J; junction bases unmatched: 8. Germline CDR1 is KGHDR and CDR2 is SFDVKD.

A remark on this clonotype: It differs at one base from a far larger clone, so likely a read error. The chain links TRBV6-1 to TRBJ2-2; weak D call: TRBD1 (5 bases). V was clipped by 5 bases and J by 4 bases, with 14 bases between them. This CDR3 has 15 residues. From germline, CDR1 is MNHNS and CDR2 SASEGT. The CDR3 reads CASSRQTWGTGELFF. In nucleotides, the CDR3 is TGTGCCAGCAGTCGACAGACATGGGGCACCGGGGAGCTGTTTTTT.

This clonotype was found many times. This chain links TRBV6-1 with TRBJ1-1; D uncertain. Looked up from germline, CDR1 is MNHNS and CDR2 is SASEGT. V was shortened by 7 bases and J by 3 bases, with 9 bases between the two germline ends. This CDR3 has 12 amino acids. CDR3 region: CASTEADTEAFF. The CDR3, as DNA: TGTGCCAGCACTGAGGCGGACACTGAAGCTTTCTTT.

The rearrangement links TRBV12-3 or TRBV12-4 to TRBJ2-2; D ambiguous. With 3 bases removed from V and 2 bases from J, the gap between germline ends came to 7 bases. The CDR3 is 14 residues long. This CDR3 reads CASSLWANTGELFF. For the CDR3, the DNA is TGTGCCAGCAGTTTGTGGGCAAACACCGGGGAGCTGTTTTTT.

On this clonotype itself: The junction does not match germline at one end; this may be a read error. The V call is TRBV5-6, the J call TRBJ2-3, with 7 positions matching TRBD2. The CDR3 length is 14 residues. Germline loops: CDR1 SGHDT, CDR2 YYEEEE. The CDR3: CASSFGGSTYTQYF. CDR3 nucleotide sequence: TGTGCCAGCAGCTTCGGCGGGAGCACATATACGCAGTATTTT.

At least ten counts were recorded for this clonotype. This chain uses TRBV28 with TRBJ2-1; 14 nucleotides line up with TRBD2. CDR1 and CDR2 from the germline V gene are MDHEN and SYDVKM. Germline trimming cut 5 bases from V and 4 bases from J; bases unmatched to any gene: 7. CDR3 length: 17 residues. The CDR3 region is CASSGTSGSGSYNEQFF. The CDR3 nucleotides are TGTGCCAGCAGTGGGACTAGCGGGAGTGGGTCGTACAATGAGCAGTTCTTC.

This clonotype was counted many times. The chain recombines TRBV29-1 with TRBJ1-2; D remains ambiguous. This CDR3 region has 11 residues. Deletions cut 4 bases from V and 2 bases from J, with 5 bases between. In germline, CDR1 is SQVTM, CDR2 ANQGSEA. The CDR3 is CSVVQNYGYTF. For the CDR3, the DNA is TGCAGCGTTGTACAGAACTATGGCTACACCTTC.

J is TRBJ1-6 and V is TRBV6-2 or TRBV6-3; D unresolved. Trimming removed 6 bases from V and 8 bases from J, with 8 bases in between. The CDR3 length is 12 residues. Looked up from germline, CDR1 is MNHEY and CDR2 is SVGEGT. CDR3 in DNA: TGTGCCAGCAGAAACACTTATTCACCCCTCCACTTT. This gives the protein CASRNTYSPLHF.

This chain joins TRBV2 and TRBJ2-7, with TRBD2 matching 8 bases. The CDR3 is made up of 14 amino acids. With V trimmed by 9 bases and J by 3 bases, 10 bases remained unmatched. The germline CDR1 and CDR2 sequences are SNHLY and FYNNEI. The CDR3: CARRISGKYYEQYF. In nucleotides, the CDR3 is TGTGCCAGAAGAATTAGCGGGAAATACTACGAGCAGTACTTC.

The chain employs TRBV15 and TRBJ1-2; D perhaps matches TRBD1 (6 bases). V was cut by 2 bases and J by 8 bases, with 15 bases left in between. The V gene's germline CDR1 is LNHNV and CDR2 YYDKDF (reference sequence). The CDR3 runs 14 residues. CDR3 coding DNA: TGTGCCACCAGCAGACAACGAGGGGGAAGAGGCTACACCTTC. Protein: CATSRQRGGRGYTF.

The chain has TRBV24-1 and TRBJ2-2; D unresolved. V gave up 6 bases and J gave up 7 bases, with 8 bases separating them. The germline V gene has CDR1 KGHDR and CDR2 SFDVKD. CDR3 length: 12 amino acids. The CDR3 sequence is CATSNLGGELFF. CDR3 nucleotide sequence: TGTGCCACCAGTAATCTGGGCGGGGAGCTGTTTTTT.

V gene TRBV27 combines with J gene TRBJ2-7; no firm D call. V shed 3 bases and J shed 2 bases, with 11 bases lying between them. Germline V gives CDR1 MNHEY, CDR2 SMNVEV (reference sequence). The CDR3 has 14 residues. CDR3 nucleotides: TGTGCCAGCAGTTTGTTTGTGTCTACCTACGAGCAGTACTTC. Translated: CASSLFVSTYEQYF.

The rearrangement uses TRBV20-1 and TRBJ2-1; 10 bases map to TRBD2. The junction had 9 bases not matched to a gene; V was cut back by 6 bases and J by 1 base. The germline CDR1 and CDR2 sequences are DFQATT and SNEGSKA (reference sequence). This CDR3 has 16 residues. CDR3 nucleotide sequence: TGCAGTGCACGAAAGTCTAGCGGGAGTTCCTACAATGAGCAGTTCTTC. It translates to CSARKSSGSSYNEQFF.

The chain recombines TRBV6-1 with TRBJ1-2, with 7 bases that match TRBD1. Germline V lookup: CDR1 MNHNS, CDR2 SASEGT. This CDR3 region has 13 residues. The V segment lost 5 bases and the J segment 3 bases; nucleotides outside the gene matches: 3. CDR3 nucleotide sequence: TGTGCCAGCAGTCGCACAGGGGACTATGGCTACACCTTC. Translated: CASSRTGDYGYTF.